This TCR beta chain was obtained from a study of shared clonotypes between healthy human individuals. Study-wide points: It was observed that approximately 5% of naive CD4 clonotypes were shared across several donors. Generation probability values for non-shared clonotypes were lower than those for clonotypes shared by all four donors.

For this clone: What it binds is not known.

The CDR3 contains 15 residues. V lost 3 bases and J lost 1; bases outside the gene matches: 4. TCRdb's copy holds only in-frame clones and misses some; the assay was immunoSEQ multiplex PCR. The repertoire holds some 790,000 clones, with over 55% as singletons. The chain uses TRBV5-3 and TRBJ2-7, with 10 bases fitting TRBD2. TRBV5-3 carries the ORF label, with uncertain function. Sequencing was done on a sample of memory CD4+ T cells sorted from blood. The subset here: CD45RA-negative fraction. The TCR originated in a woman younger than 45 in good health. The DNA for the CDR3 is TGTGCCAGAAGCTCAGCGGGAGGGCCGTCCTACGAGCAGTACTTC. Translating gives CARSSAGGPSYEQYF.